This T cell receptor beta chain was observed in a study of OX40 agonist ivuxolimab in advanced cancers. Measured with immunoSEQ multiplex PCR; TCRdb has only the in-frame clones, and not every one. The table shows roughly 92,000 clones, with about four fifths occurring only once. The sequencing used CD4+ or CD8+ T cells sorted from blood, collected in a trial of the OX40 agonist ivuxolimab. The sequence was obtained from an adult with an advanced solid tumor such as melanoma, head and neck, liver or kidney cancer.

This CDR3 reads CASSMGGERPSYNEQFF. Here the CDR3 DNA reads TGTGCCAGTAGTATGGGGGGCGAGCGGCCATCCTACAATGAGCAGTTCTTC. The chain carries TRBV19 and TRBJ2-1; D is possibly TRBD1 or TRBD2 (6 bases each). There are 17 residues in the CDR3. The germline V and J ends were trimmed by 3 bases and 1 base, with 16 bases remaining between them. The germline CDR1 and CDR2 sequences are LNHDA and SQIVND (reference sequence).